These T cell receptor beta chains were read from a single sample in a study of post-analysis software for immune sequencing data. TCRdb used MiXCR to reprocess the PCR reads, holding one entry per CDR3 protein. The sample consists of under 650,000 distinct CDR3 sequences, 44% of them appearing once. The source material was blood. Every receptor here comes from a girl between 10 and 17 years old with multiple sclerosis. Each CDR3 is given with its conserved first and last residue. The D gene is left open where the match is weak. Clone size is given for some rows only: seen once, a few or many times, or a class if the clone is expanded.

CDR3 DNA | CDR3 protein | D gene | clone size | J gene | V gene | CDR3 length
TGTGCCAGCCTACCGGGGGGGGCAGGTCAGCCCCAGCATTTT | CASLPGGAGQPQHF | NA | few | TRBJ1-5 | TRBV12-3/TRBV12-4 | 14
TGTGCCAGCAGCCCCTATCCCGCTGGTAGTGGGGTTAATGAGCAGTTCTTC | CASSPYPAGSGVNEQFF | NA | NA | TRBJ2-1 | TRBV3-1 | 17
TGTGCCAGCAGCCAAGATCCCGACAGAAGCTATGGCTACACCTTC | CASSQDPDRSYGYTF | NA | NA | TRBJ1-2 | TRBV3-1 | 15
TGCGCCAGCAGCTTGTCGGCGTTCTCCTACGAGCAGTACTTC | CASSLSAFSYEQYF | NA | few | TRBJ2-7 | TRBV5-1 | 14
TGTGCCAGCAGTTTATATGGGGGGAATAGTGGGGCCAACGTCCTGACTTTC | CASSLYGGNSGANVLTF | NA | NA | TRBJ2-6 | TRBV12-3/TRBV12-4 | 17
TGCGCCAGCAGCTTGGCCTACGGAACTGGGGCCAACGTCCTGACTTTC | CASSLAYGTGANVLTF | NA | once | TRBJ2-6 | TRBV5-1 | 16
TGCAGTGCTGGAATACCGGGCAATGAGCAGTTCTTC | CSAGIPGNEQFF | NA | NA | TRBJ2-1 | TRBV20-1 | 12
TGTGCCAGCAGTTTATTGGGGACAGGGAACAATGAGCAGTTCTTC | CASSLLGTGNNEQFF | TRBD1 | NA | TRBJ2-1 | TRBV12-3/TRBV12-4 | 15
TGCGCCAGCAGCTTGAATCAGGGGAATGTCGGGGAGCTGTTTTTT | CASSLNQGNVGELFF | NA | NA | TRBJ2-2 | TRBV5-1 | 15
TGTGCCAGCAGTTCGTACGACAGAGATGGAAGTCAGCCCCAGCATTTT | CASSSYDRDGSQPQHF | NA | NA | TRBJ1-5 | TRBV12-3/TRBV12-4 | 16
TGTGCCAGCAACAAAATCCCCAGGGTCACAGATACGCAGTATTTT | CASNKIPRVTDTQYF | NA | NA | TRBJ2-3 | TRBV21-1 | 15
TGCAGCGTTGAGGTGACAGGGAGATATGGCTACACCTTC | CSVEVTGRYGYTF | TRBD1 | few | TRBJ1-2 | TRBV29-1 | 13
TGCGCCAGCAGCAAAGGACTAGCGGGATTTTACAATGAGCAGTTCTTC | CASSKGLAGFYNEQFF | TRBD2 | NA | TRBJ2-1 | TRBV5-1 | 16
TGTGCCAGCAGTGAGACACCCGAGGGCACAGATACGCAGTATTTT | CASSETPEGTDTQYF | NA | NA | TRBJ2-3 | TRBV25-1 | 15
TGTGCCAGCAGCCGTTCGGGGCGCCATGAAGAGACCCAGTACTTC | CASSRSGRHEETQYF | NA | NA | TRBJ2-5 | TRBV25-1 | 15